This TCR beta chain was recorded in a study of blood T cell repertoires in COVID-19. Measured with immunoSEQ multiplex PCR; TCRdb has only the in-frame clones, and not every one. The profile shows around 26,000 clones, 70% to 85% of them singletons. The germline V gene encodes CDR1 SQVTM and CDR2 ANQGSEA. The germline V and J ends were trimmed by 2 bases and 1 base, with 5 bases remaining between them. CDR3 size: 12 residues. This clonotype originated in an elderly man with active or convalescent COVID-19. The V call is TRBV29-1, the J call TRBJ2-5; D ambiguous. The sample taken for sequencing was peripheral blood. DNA of the CDR3: TGCAGCGTTGAACTCTTCCAAGAGACCCAGTACTTC. Residues: CSVELFQETQYF.